This T cell receptor (beta chain) came from a study of cytomegalovirus exposure and HLA in healthy donors. Study details: Findings of an earlier analysis included about 100 million unique TCR beta sequences from some 190 million T cells. Regarding the study as a whole: Other equally common chains were less clonally expanded than HLA-associated TCR beta chains, a later analysis showed. A link between a missense DCLRE1C variant and TCR beta V- and J-gene trimming emerged from a later analysis. For most TCR beta V segments, an earlier analysis put the productive rate at about 90% or about 30% of the time.

CDR1 and CDR2 (germline): LNHDA, SQIVND (reference sequence). Trimming pared 6 bases from V and 0 bases from J, leaving 8 bases between. There are 14 residues in the CDR3. The primer mix had 60 Vbeta and 13 Jbeta primers. Produced via immunoSEQ multiplex PCR; TCRdb's table is partial and in-frame only. Among more than 30,000 clones listed, around 70% were seen once. This clone showed up just a few times. Its antigen remains unknown. The source is a man in his forties in good health and CMV-seropositive. V gene TRBV19 combines with J gene TRBJ1-4, with D unresolved. Sequenced material: PBMCs. The CDR3 loop reads CASSQSATNEKLFF. For the CDR3, the DNA is TGTGCCAGTAGCCAGTCCGCAACTAATGAAAAACTGTTTTTT. Full variable domain (missing parts from reference TRBV19 and TRBJ1-4): DGGITQSPKYLFRKEGQNVTLSCEQNLNHDAMYWYRQDPGQGLRLIYYSQIVNDFQKGDIAEGYSVSREKKESFPLTVTSAQKNPTAFYLCASSQSATNEKLFFGSGTQLSVL.